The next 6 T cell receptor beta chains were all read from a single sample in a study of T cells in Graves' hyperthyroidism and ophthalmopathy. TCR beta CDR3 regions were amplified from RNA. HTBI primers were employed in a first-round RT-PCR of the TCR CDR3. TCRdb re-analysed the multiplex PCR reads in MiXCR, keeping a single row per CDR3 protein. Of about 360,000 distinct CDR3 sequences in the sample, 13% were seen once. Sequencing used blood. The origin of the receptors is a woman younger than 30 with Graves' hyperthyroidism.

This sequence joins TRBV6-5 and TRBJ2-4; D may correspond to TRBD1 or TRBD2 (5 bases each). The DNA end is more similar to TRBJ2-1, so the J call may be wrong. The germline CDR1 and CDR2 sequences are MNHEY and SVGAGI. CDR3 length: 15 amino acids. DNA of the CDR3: TGTGCCAGCAGTTACTCCCAACCGGGACCCCACATTCAGTTCTTC. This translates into CASSYSQPGPHIQFF.

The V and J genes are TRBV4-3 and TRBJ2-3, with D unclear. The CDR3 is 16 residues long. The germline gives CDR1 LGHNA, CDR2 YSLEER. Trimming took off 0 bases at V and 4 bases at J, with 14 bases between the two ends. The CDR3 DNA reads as TGCGCCAGCAGCCAAGATAAGCAGGAGAGGCCAGATACGCAGTATTTT. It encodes CASSQDKQERPDTQYF.

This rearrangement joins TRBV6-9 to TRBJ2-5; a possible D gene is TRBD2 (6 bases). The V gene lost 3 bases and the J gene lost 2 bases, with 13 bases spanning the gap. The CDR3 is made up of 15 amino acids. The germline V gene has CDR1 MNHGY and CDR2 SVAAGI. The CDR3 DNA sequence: TGTGCCAGCAGTTACTTTTCGGGGGTACAAGAGACCCAGTACTTC. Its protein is CASSYFSGVQETQYF.

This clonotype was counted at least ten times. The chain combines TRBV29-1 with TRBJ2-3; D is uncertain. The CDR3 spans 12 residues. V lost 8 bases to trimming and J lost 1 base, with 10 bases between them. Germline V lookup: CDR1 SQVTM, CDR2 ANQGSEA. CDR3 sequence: CSLRERTDTQYF. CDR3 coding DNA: TGCAGCCTCCGCGAACGCACAGATACGCAGTATTTT.

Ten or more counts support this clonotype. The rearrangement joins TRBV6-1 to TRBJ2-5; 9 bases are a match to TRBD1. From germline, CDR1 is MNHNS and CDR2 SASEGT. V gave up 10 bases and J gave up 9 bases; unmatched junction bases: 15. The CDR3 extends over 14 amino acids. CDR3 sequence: CAITKQGAGRAQYF. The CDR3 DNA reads TGTGCCATCACTAAACAGGGGGCCGGAAGGGCCCAGTACTTC.

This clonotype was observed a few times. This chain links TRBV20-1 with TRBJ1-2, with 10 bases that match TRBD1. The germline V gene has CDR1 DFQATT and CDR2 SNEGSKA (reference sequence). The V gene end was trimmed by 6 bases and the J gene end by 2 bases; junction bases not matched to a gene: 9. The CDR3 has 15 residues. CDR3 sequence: CSAAPDRGTNYGYTF. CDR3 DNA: TGCAGTGCCGCCCCGGACAGGGGGACCAACTATGGCTACACCTTC.